These 30 T cell receptor beta chains were all obtained from the same sample, sequenced in a study of OX40 agonist ivuxolimab in advanced cancers. Some clones are missing from TCRdb's copy, which holds only in-frame ones; the method was immunoSEQ multiplex PCR. The sample lists 25,000 to 30,000 clones; around four fifths were seen once. Sequenced here: CD4+ or CD8+ T cells sorted from blood, sampled in a trial of the OX40 agonist ivuxolimab. These receptors were obtained from an adult with an advanced solid tumor such as melanoma, head and neck, liver or kidney cancer.

This clone is labeled medium-sized. The J gene is TRBJ2-1, the V gene TRBV27; D unclear. The V gene lost 6 bases and the J gene lost 1 base, with 10 bases spanning the gap. The CDR3 sequence is 14 residues long. The germline V gene has CDR1 MNHEY and CDR2 SMNVEV (reference sequence). Here the CDR3 reads CASREMGSYNEQFF. CDR3 nucleotides: TGTGCCAGCAGGGAAATGGGGTCCTACAATGAGCAGTTCTTC.

The rearrangement uses TRBV15 and TRBJ2-7; D may be TRBD2 (7 bases). The CDR3 runs 16 residues. The V end was cut by 0 bases, the J end by 2 bases, with 14 bases between. Looked up from germline, CDR1 is LNHNV and CDR2 is YYDKDF (reference sequence). CDR3 residues: CATSRDRRGLAYEQYF. DNA for the CDR3: TGTGCCACCAGCAGAGATCGGCGGGGGCTAGCCTACGAGCAGTACTTC.

This rearrangement joins TRBV6-5 to TRBJ2-7; 8 bases line up with TRBD1. The CDR3 consists of 12 residues. CDR1 and CDR2 (germline): MNHEY, SVGAGI. The ends lost 6 bases at V and 12 bases at J; junction bases unmatched: 10. The CDR3 DNA is TGTGCCAGCAGCGAGACGGGACAGGCGACGTACTTC. It encodes CASSETGQATYF.

The chain uses TRBV6-5 and TRBJ1-3; no clear D. V was shortened by 5 bases and J by 1 base, with 6 bases between the two germline ends. Germline V gene data show CDR1 as MNHEY and CDR2 as SVGAGI. The CDR3 sequence is 13 residues long. CDR3 residues: CASSARSGNTIYF. The CDR3, as DNA: TGTGCCAGCAGTGCGAGATCTGGAAACACCATATATTTT.

This chain connects TRBV27 to TRBJ2-1, with 7 bases aligning to TRBD1. The CDR3 loop spans 14 amino acids. Trimming removed 6 bases from V and 2 bases from J; junction bases left unmatched: 4. Germline V gene sequence: CDR1 MNHEY, CDR2 SMNVEV (reference sequence). The chain's CDR3 is CASSRQGPYNEQFF. DNA of the CDR3: TGTGCCAGCAGCCGACAGGGTCCCTACAATGAGCAGTTCTTC.

The gene calls are TRBV9 and TRBJ2-7, with D perhaps TRBD2 (6 bases). Trimming stripped 2 bases from V and 1 base from J, with 10 bases between. The CDR3 runs to 14 residues. Germline CDR1 reads SGDLS; CDR2 reads YYNGEE. DNA of the CDR3: TGTGCCAGCAGCGTGGGACTCGGATCCTACGAGCAGTACTTC. This translates into CASSVGLGSYEQYF.

The V and J genes are TRBV19 and TRBJ2-7; the match to TRBD1 covers 12 bases. The V segment lost 4 bases and the J segment 5 bases; nucleotides outside the gene matches: 6. Germline V gene sequence: CDR1 LNHDA, CDR2 SQIVND (reference sequence). This CDR3 contains 15 residues. The CDR3 region has the DNA TGTGCCAGTAGTAGTACCGGGACAGGGGGCAACGAGCAGTACTTC. Translating it yields CASSSTGTGGNEQYF.

J is TRBJ2-7 and V is TRBV5-4; D remains unclear. The CDR3 extends over 12 amino acids. V was clipped by 9 bases and J by 3 bases, with 13 bases between them. Germline V lookup: CDR1 SGHNT, CDR2 YYREEE (reference sequence). In DNA, the CDR3 is TGTGCCATGGGCCATAGATACTACGAGCAGTACTTC. It yields the protein CAMGHRYYEQYF.

This rearrangement joins TRBV5-1 to TRBJ2-7; the match to TRBD1 covers 11 bases. The germline V gene has CDR1 SGHRS and CDR2 YFSETQ. With V trimmed by 4 bases and J by 5 bases, 8 bases remained unmatched. The CDR3 extends over 15 amino acids. CDR3 nucleotide sequence: TGCGCCAGCAGCGTACCCGGGACAGGGGGTCACGAGCAGTACTTC. It translates to CASSVPGTGGHEQYF.

The chain carries TRBV7-9 and TRBJ2-7; possible D gene TRBD2, 6 bases. There are 14 residues in the CDR3. V lost 3 bases to trimming and J lost 0 bases, with 9 bases between them. Germline CDR1 SEHNR, CDR2 FQNEAQ (reference sequence). The CDR3 spells CASSFTGDSYEQYF. The CDR3, as DNA: TGTGCCAGCAGCTTTACGGGAGACTCCTACGAGCAGTACTTC.

CDR3 amino acids: CASSLTGGISYGYTF. DNA for the CDR3: TGTGCCAGCAGTTTGACAGGGGGCATCAGCTATGGCTACACCTTC. The chain employs TRBV27 and TRBJ1-2; 10 bases are shared with TRBD1. The CDR3 contains 15 residues. Trimming removed 3 bases from V and 4 bases from J; junction bases left unmatched: 5. The germline gives CDR1 MNHEY, CDR2 SMNVEV (reference sequence).

The chain is built from TRBV12-5 and TRBJ1-2; D remains ambiguous. The CDR3 has 12 residues. Deletions cut 1 base from V and 2 bases from J, with 2 bases between. Germline V lookup: CDR1 LGHNT, CDR2 FRNRAP. The CDR3 protein is CASGLGNYGYTF. The CDR3 nucleotides are TGTGCTAGTGGTTTGGGGAACTATGGCTACACCTTC.

J is TRBJ2-6 and V is TRBV7-9; possibly TRBD1 for D (6 bases). Germline V CDR1 and CDR2: SEHNR, FQNEAQ (reference sequence). The CDR3 contains 15 residues. Trimming left V 6 bases short and J 0 bases short, with 9 bases between. CDR3 coding DNA: TGTGCCAGCAGTTACAGGGACTCTGGGGCCAACGTCCTGACTTTC. Its translation is CASSYRDSGANVLTF.

The CDR3 reads CASSQGGGYNEQFF. CDR3 DNA: TGCGCCAGCAGCCAAGGGGGAGGATACAATGAGCAGTTCTTC. The chain joins TRBV4-3 to TRBJ2-1, with D maybe TRBD2 (6 bases). The V end was cut by 1 base, the J end by 4 bases, with 8 bases between. The CDR3 has 14 amino acids. Germline loops: CDR1 LGHNA, CDR2 YSLEER.

This rearrangement joins TRBV22-1 to TRBJ2-6. TRBV22-1 is an annotated pseudogene. The CDR3 is 17 residues long. CDR3 sequence (DNA): TGTCCTGGGAGGCGTACGTGCGAACAAAGTCGGGCCAACGTCCTGACTTTC. Translating gives CPGRRTCEQSRANVLTF.

The chain links TRBV13 to TRBJ2-5; the D gene is possibly TRBD2 (6 bases). Germline CDR1 reads PRHDT; CDR2 reads FYEKMQ (reference sequence). This CDR3 region has 14 residues. Trimming removed 5 bases at V and 4 bases at J, with 14 bases between. The DNA of the CDR3 is TGTGCCAGCAGCCCCCCGGGGGAGCGAGAGACCCAGTACTTC. It translates to CASSPPGERETQYF.

To note about this clone: The identical CDR3 is also encoded by other nucleotide sequences in the sample. This chain uses TRBV18 with TRBJ2-1; 10 bases align to TRBD2. V lost 3 bases to trimming and J lost 0 bases; unmatched junction nucleotides: 8. The V gene's germline CDR1 is KGHSH and CDR2 LQKENI. CDR3 size: 18 residues. This chain's CDR3 is CASSPSGGALSSYNEQFF. CDR3 nucleotide sequence: TGTGCCAGCTCACCCAGCGGGGGGGCTTTGAGCTCCTACAATGAGCAGTTCTTC.

V and J are TRBV19 and TRBJ2-7, with 8 bases lining up with TRBD1. CDR3 length equals 13 residues. V shed 5 bases and J 4 bases; nucleotides not matched to a gene: 4. Germline lookup yields CDR1 LNHDA and CDR2 SQIVND (reference sequence). The CDR3 sequence: CASSGTGLYEQYF. The CDR3 nucleotides are TGTGCCAGTAGTGGGACAGGCTTATACGAGCAGTACTTC.

The J gene is TRBJ2-2, the V gene TRBV14; the D gene is possibly TRBD1 (6 bases). Germline V gene sequence: CDR1 SGHDN, CDR2 FVKESK. The CDR3 has 16 amino acids. The ends were cut back, 4 bases at V and 6 bases at J, with 18 bases in the middle. The chain's CDR3 is CASSRKVTGKAGELFF. CDR3 bases: TGTGCCAGCAGCCGTAAAGTAACAGGGAAAGCCGGGGAGCTGTTTTTT.

This clone was observed once. V and J are TRBV19 and TRBJ2-3; 10 bases match TRBD2. Losses at the gene ends were 3 bases for V and 3 bases for J; bases not matched to a gene: 3. The V gene's germline CDR1 is LNHDA and CDR2 SQIVND (reference sequence). The CDR3 loop spans 15 amino acids. CDR3 loop: CASSITSGATDTQYF. The CDR3 nucleotides are TGTGCCAGTAGTATCACTAGCGGGGCTACAGATACGCAGTATTTT.

This chain links TRBV5-1 with TRBJ2-3, with D unresolved. The CDR3 covers 15 residues. V lost 0 bases to trimming and J lost 0 bases, with 8 bases between them. Per germline, CDR1 SGHRS and CDR2 YFSETQ. CDR3 in amino acids: CASSLVSVSTDTQYF. The DNA for the CDR3 is TGCGCCAGCAGCTTGGTGTCAGTTAGCACAGATACGCAGTATTTT.

The rearrangement uses TRBV4-1 and TRBJ2-1; D is unclear. Per the germline V gene, CDR1 is MGHRA and CDR2 is YSYEKL. Trimming pared 6 bases from V and 5 bases from J, leaving 5 bases between. The CDR3 is 11 residues long. The CDR3 protein is CASRIDNEQFF. CDR3 nucleotides: TGCGCCAGCAGAATAGACAATGAGCAGTTCTTC.

This chain connects TRBV9 to TRBJ1-2; no definite D call. This CDR3 has 16 residues. V was trimmed by 3 bases and J by 0 bases, leaving 15 bases between them. From germline, CDR1 is SGDLS and CDR2 YYNGEE. CDR3 sequence reads: CASSGVLDGANYGYTF. The CDR3 coding sequence is TGTGCCAGCAGCGGCGTCCTGGACGGAGCTAACTATGGCTACACCTTC.

The count of this clone is one. The V call is TRBV29-1, the J call TRBJ2-5; TRBD2 is a possible D gene (6 bases). CDR1 is SQVTM and CDR2 is ANQGSEA in the germline V gene. V lost 2 bases and J 1 base, leaving 14 bases between the germline ends. The CDR3 covers 15 residues. In DNA form, the CDR3 reads TGCAGCGTTGAACCCGCGCGGGGCCCCCAAGAGACCCAGTACTTC. Translating gives CSVEPARGPQETQYF.

The rearrangement joins TRBV13 to TRBJ2-4; the D gene is possibly TRBD2 (6 bases). The CDR3 runs 15 residues. Germline values: CDR1 PRHDT, CDR2 FYEKMQ (reference sequence). Trimming cost V 5 bases and J 0 bases, with 11 bases left between them. The CDR3 sequence: CASSPAGLAKNIQYF. CDR3 bases: TGTGCCAGCAGCCCGGCGGGATTAGCCAAAAACATTCAGTACTTC.

The rearrangement uses TRBV7-9 and TRBJ1-1; TRBD1 aligns across 9 bases. V shed 5 bases and J 6 bases; nucleotides not matched to a gene: 10. Germline values: CDR1 SEHNR, CDR2 FQNEAQ (reference sequence). The CDR3 consists of 15 residues. The CDR3 bases are TGTGCCAGCAGCCTAAAGGACAGGGGATCGGCTGAAGCTTTCTTT. Protein product: CASSLKDRGSAEAFF.

This chain links TRBV11-2 with TRBJ1-3, with D possibly being TRBD1 (6 bases). V was trimmed by 1 base and J by 1 base, leaving 8 bases between them. CDR1 SGHAT and CDR2 FQNNGV come from the germline V gene. This CDR3 contains 15 residues. Here the CDR3 DNA reads TGTGCCAGCAGCTTAGGGCAGGGGTCTGGAAACACCATATATTTT. Encoded protein: CASSLGQGSGNTIYF. Supplemented by reference TRBV11-2 and TRBJ1-3, the full variable domain reads EAGVAQSPRYKIIEKRQSVAFWCNPISGHATLYWYQQILGQGPKLLIQFQNNGVVDDSQLPKDRFSAERLKGVDSTLKIQPAKLEDSAVYLCASSLGQGSGNTIYFGEGSWLTVV.

The rearrangement joins TRBV6-5 to TRBJ2-1; tentatively, D is TRBD1 or TRBD2 (5 bases each). Germline values: CDR1 MNHEY, CDR2 SVGAGI. This CDR3 has 12 amino acids. V shed 2 bases and J shed 6 bases, with 5 bases lying between them. The CDR3 DNA reads as TGTGCCAGCAGTTACGGGGGCAATGAGCAGTTCTTC. Protein product: CASSYGGNEQFF.

The chain combines TRBV7-8 with TRBJ1-1; maybe TRBD1 (6 bases). The CDR3 length is 15 residues. Trimming removed 5 bases at V and 1 base at J, with 14 bases between. CDR1 is SGHVS, CDR2 FQNEAQ, per germline. The CDR3 nucleotides read TGTGCCAGCAGCAGATCGACAGGATGGAACACTGAAGCTTTCTTT. It translates to CASSRSTGWNTEAFF.

The chain couples TRBV7-2 to TRBJ1-1; D call uncertain. V was pared by 8 bases and J by 4 bases, with 8 bases between. The CDR3 is 11 residues long. Germline CDR1 is SGHTA and CDR2 is FQGNSA. This chain's CDR3 is CASLESTEAFF. CDR3 DNA: TGTGCCAGCTTGGAGTCCACTGAAGCTTTCTTT.